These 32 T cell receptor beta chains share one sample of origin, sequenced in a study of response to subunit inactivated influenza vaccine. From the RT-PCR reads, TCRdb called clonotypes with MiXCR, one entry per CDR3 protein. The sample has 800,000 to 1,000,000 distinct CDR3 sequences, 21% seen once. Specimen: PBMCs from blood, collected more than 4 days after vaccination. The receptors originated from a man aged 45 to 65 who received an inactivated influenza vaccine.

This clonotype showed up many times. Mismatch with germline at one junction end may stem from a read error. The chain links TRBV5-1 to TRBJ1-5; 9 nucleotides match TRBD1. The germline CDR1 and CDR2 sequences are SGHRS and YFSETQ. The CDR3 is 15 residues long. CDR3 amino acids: CASSLEGQGNQPQHF. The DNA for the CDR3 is TGTGCCAGCAGCTTAGAGGGACAGGGTAATCAGCCCCAGCATTTT.

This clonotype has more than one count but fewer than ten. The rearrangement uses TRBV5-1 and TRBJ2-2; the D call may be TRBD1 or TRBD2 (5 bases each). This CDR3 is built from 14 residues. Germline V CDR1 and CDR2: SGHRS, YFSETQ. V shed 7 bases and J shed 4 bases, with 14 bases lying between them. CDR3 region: CASGRGGITGELFF. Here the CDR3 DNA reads TGCGCCAGCGGGCGTGGGGGTATCACCGGGGAGCTGTTTTTT.

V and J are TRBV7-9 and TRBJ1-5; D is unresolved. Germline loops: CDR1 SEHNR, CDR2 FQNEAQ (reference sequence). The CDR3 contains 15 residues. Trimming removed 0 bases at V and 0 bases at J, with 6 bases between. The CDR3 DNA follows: TGTGCCAGCAGCTTAGCGGAAGTTAGCAATCAGCCCCAGCATTTT. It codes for CASSLAEVSNQPQHF.

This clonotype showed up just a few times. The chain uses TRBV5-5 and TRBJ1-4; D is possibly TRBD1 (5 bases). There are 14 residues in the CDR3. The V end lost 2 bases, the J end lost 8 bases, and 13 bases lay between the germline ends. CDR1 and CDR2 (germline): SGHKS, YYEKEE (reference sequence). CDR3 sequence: CASSFVRGNEKLFF. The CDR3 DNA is TGTGCCAGCAGCTTCGTACGGGGGAACGAAAAACTGTTTTTT.

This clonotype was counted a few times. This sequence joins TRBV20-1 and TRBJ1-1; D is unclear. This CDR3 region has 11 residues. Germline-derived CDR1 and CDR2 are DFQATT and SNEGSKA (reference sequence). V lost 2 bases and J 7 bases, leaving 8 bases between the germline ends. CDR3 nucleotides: TGCAGTGCTAGATTATATAGTGAAGCTTTCTTT. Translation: CSARLYSEAFF.

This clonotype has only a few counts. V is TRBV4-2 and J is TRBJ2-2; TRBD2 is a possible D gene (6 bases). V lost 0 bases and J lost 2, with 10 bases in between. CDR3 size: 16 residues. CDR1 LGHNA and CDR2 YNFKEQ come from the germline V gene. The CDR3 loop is CASSQEPGTNTGELFF. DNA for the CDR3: TGTGCCAGCAGCCAAGAACCGGGGACTAACACCGGGGAGCTGTTTTTT.

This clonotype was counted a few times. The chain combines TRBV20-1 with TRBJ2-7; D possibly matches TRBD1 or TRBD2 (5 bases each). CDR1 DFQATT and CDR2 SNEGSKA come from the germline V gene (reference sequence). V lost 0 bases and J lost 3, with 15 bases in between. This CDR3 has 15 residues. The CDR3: CSARDSDRNIYEQYF. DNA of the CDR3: TGCAGTGCTAGAGATAGCGACAGAAATATCTACGAGCAGTACTTC.

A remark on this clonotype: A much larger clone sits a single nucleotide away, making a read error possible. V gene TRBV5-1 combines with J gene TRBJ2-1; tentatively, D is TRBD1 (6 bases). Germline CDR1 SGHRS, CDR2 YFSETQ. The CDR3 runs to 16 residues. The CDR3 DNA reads TGCGCCAGCAGCCCTACGATTCTACCGGGACACAAGGAGCAGTTCTTC. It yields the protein CASSPTILPGHKEQFF.

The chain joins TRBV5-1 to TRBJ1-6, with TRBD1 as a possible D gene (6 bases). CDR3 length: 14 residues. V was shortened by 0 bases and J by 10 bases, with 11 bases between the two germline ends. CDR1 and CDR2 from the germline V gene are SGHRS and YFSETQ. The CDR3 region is CASSLADSKSPLHF. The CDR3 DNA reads TGCGCCAGCAGCTTGGCGGACAGTAAATCACCCCTCCACTTT.

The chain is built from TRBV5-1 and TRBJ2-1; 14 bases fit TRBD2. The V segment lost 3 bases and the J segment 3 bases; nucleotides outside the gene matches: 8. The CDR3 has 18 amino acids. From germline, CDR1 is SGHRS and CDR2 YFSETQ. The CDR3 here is CASSWKGLAGGFYNEQFF. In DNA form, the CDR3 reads TGCGCCAGCAGCTGGAAAGGACTAGCGGGGGGCTTCTACAATGAGCAGTTCTTC.

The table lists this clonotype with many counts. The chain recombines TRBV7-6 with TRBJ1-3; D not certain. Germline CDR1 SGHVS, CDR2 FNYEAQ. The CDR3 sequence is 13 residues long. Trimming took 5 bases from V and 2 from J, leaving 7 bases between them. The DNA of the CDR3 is TGTGCCAGCAGCCCAAACCCTGGAAACACCATATATTTT. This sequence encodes CASSPNPGNTIYF.

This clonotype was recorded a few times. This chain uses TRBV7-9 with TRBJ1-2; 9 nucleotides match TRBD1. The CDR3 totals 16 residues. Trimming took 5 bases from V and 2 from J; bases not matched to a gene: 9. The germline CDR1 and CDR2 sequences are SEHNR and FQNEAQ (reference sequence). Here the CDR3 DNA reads TGTGCCAGCAGCAGATCCGGGACAGGGAACAACTATGGCTACACCTTC. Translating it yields CASSRSGTGNNYGYTF. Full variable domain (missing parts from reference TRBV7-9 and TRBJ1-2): DTGVSQNPRHKITKRGQNVTFRCDPISEHNRLYWYRQTLGQGPEFLTYFQNEAQLEKSRLLSDRFSAERPKGSFSTLEIQRTEQGDSAMYLCASSRSGTGNNYGYTFGSGTRLTVV.

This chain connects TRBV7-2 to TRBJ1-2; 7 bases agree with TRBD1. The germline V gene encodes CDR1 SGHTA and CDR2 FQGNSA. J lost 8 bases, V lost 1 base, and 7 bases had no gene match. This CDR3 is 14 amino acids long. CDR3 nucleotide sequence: TGTGCCAGCAGCTTAGGAGGGGGCGCTGAGGGCTACACCTTC. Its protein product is CASSLGGGAEGYTF.

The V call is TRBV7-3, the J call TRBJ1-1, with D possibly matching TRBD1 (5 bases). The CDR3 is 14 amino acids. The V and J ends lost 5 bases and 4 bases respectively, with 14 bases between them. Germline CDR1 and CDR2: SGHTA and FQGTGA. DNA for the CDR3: TGTGCCAGCAGCGACCAGGGTTCGGGCACTGAAGCTTTCTTT. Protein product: CASSDQGSGTEAFF.

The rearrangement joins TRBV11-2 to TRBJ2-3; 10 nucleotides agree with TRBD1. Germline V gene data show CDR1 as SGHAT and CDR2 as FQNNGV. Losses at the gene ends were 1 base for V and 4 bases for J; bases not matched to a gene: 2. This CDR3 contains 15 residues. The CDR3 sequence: CASSLGQGAPDTQYF. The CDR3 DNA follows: TGTGCCAGCAGCTTAGGACAGGGGGCCCCAGATACGCAGTATTTT.

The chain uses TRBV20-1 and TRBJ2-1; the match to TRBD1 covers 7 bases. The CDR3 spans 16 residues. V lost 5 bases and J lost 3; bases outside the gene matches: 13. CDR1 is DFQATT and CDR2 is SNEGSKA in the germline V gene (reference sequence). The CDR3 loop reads CSARYRIRDSYNEQFF. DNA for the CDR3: TGCAGTGCTCGATACCGTATACGGGACAGCTACAATGAGCAGTTCTTC.

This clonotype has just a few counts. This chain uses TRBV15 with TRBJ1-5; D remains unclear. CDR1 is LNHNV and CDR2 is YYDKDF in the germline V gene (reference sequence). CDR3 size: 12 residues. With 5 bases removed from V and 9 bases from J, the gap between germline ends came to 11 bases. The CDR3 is CATSGQLPPQHF. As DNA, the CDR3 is TGTGCCACCAGCGGCCAGCTCCCGCCCCAGCATTTT.

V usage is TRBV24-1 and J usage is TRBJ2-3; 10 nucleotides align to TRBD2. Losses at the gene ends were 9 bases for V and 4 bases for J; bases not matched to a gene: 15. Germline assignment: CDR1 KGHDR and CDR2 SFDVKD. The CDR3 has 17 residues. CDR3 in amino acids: CATPFAPPSGSPDTQYF. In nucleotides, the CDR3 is TGTGCCACCCCCTTCGCCCCGCCTAGCGGGAGCCCAGATACGCAGTATTTT.

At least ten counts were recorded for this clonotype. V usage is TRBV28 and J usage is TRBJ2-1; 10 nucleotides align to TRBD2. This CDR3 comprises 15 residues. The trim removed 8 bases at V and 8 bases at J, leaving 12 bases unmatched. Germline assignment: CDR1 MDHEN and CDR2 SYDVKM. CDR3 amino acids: CASFPPSGSGHEQFF. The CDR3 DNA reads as TGTGCCAGCTTTCCCCCTAGCGGGAGTGGGCATGAGCAGTTCTTC.

The CDR3 nucleotides read TGTGCCAGCAGCCTACCGGGAGTCCAGTACTTC. This gives the protein CASSLPGVQYF. The chain employs TRBV7-8 and TRBJ2-5, with D tentatively TRBD2 (6 bases). Germline V gene lookup returns CDR1 SGHVS and CDR2 FQNEAQ. This CDR3 region has 11 residues. V was pared by 5 bases and J by 10 bases, with 11 bases between.

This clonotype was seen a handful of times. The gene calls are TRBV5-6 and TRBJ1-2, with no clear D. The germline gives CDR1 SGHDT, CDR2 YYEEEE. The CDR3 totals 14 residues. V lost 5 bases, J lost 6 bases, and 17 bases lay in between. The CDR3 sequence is CASSSGSGNDGYTF. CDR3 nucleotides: TGTGCCAGCAGTTCGGGGTCGGGGAACGATGGCTACACCTTC.

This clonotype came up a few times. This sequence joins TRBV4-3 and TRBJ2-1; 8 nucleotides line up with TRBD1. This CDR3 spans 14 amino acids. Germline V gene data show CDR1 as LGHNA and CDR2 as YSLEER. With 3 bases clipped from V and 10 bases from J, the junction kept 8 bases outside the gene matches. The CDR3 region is CASSQSNRDREQFF. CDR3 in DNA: TGCGCCAGCAGCCAGTCTAACCGGGACAGGGAGCAGTTCTTC.

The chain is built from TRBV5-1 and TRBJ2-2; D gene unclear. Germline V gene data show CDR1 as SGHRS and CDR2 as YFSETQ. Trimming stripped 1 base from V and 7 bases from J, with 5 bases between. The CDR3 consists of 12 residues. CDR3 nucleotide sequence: TGCGCCAGCAGCTTGAATAACGGGGAGCTGTTTTTT. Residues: CASSLNNGELFF.

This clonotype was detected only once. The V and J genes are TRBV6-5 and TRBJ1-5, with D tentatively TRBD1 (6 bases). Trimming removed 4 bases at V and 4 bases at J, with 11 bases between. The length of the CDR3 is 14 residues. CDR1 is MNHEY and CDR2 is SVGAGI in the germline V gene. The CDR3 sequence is CASSSYRENQPQHF. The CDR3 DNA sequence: TGTGCCAGCAGTTCGTACAGGGAGAATCAGCCCCAGCATTTT.

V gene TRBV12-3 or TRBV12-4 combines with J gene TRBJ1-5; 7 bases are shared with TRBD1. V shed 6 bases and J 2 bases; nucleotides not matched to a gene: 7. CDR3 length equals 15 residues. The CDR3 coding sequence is TGTGCCAGCAGAATCGACAGGGTAGGCAATCAGCCCCAGCATTTT. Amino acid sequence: CASRIDRVGNQPQHF.

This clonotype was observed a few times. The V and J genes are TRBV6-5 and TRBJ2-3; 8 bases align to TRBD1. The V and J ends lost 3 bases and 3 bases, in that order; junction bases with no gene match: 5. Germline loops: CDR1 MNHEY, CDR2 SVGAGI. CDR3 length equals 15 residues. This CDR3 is CASSYRQGRTDTQYF. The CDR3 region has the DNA TGTGCCAGCAGTTATCGACAGGGGCGGACAGATACGCAGTATTTT.

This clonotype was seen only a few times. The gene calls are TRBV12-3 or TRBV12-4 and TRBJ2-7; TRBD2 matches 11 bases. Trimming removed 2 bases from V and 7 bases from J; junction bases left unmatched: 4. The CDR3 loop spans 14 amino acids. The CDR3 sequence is CASSLSLAGAEQYF. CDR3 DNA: TGTGCCAGCAGTTTATCACTAGCGGGAGCGGAGCAGTACTTC.

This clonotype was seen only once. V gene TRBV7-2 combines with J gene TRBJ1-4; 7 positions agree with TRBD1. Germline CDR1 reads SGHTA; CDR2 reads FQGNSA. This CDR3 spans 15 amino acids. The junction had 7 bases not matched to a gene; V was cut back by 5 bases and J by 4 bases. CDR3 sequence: CASSLRQGVNEKLFF. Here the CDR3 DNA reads TGTGCCAGCAGCCTAAGACAGGGCGTTAATGAAAAACTGTTTTTT.

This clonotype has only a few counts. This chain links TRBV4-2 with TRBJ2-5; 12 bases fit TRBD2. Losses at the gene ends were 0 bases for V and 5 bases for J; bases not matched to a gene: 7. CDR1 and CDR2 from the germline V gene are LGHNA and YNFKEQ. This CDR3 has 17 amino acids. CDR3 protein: CASSQESSGGGRETQYF. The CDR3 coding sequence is TGTGCCAGCAGCCAAGAATCTAGCGGGGGGGGTCGGGAGACCCAGTACTTC.

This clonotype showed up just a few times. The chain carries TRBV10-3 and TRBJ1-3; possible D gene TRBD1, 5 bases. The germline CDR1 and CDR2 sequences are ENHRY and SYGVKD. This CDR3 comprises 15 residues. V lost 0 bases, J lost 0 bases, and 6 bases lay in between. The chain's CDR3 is CAISESDSSGNTIYF. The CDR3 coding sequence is TGTGCCATCAGTGAGTCAGACAGCTCTGGAAACACCATATATTTT.

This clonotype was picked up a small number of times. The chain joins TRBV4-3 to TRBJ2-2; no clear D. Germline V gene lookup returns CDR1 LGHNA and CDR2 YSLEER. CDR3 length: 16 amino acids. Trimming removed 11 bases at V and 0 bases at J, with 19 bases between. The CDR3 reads CASKSSAYANTGELFF. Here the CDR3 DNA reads TGCGCCTCAAAGTCATCGGCTTACGCGAACACCGGGGAGCTGTTTTTT.

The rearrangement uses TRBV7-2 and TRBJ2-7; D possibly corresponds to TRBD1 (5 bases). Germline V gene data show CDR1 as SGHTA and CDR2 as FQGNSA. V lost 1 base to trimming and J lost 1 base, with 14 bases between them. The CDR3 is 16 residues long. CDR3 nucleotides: TGTGCCAGCAGCTTAGAGGAAGGGGTGGTATCCTACGAGCAGTACTTC. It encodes CASSLEEGVVSYEQYF.